This T cell receptor (beta chain) was captured in a study of T cells in Graves' hyperthyroidism and ophthalmopathy. On the study more broadly: Peripheral blood samples were taken at initial diagnosis, prior to any treatment.

Study-level findings and limits: Blood held most thyroid clonotypes expanded above 0.001 frequency.

Patients aged 18 to 65 had newly diagnosed hyperthyroidism lasting under 2 months. Uncontrolled infections, other autoimmune diseases, pregnancy or lactation led to exclusion of patients. Researchers amplified the TCR beta CDR3 regions from RNA transcripts. First-round RT-PCR of the TCR CDR3 relied on the HTBI primer set. Using its own MiXCR run on the multiplex PCR reads, TCRdb lists one record per CDR3 protein. Among 600,000 to 900,000 distinct CDR3 sequences listed, roughly 15% were seen once. This clonotype was seen a few times. No antigen is known for it. The germline V gene encodes CDR1 LGHNA and CDR2 YSLEER. CDR3 length equals 15 residues. V lost 0 bases, J lost 2 bases, and 11 bases lay in between.

The receptor comes from a man aged 18 to 35 with Graves' hyperthyroidism. The chain uses TRBV4-3 and TRBJ2-7; D gene unclear. Material for sequencing was blood. The CDR3 here is CASSQDAAGAYEQYF. Here the CDR3 DNA reads TGCGCCAGCAGCCAAGATGCGGCAGGAGCCTACGAGCAGTACTTC.